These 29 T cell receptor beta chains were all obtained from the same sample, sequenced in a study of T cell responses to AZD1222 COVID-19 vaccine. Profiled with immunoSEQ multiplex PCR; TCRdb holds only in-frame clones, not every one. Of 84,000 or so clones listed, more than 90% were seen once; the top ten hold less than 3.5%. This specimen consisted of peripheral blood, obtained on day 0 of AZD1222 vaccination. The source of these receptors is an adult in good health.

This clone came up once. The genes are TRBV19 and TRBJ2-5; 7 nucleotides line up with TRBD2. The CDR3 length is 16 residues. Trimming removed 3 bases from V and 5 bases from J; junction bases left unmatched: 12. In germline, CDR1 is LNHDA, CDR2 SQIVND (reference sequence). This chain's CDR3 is CASSIRTSGVFETQYF. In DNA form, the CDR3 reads TGTGCCAGTAGTATCCGGACTAGTGGAGTATTCGAGACCCAGTACTTC.

CDR3 sequence: CASSLGQGYRTGELFF. CDR3 bases: TGTGCCAGCAGCTTAGGACAGGGGTATCGCACCGGGGAGCTGTTTTTT. V and J are TRBV13 and TRBJ2-2; 7 nucleotides match TRBD1. With 0 bases clipped from V and 4 bases from J, the junction kept 5 bases outside the gene matches. This CDR3 has 16 residues. The germline gives CDR1 PRHDT, CDR2 FYEKMQ (reference sequence).

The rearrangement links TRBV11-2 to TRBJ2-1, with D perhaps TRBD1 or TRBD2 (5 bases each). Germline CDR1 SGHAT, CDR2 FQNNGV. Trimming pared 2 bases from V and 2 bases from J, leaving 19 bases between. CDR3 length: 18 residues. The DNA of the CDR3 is TGTGCCAGCAGCTTACTTTCCACAGGAGGTCAACCCTACAATGAGCAGTTCTTC. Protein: CASSLLSTGGQPYNEQFF.

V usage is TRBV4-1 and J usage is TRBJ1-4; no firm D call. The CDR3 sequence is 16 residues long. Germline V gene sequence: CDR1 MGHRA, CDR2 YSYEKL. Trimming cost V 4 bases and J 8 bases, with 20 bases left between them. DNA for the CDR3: TGCGCCAGCAGCCCTAGATGGGCGTCCTCTTCCGAAAAACTGTTTTTT. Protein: CASSPRWASSSEKLFF.

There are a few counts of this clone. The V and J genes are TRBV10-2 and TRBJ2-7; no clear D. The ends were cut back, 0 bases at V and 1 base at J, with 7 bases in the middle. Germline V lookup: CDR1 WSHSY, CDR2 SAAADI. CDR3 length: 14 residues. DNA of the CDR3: TGCGCCAGCAGTGAGTCATTCCAATCCTACGAGCAGTACTTC. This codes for CASSESFQSYEQYF.

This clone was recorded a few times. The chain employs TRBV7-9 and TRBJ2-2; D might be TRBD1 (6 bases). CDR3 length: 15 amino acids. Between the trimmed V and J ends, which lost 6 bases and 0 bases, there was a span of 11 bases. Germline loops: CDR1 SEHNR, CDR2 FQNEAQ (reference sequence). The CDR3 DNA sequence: TGTGCCAGCAGTCCCGGGACAACGAACACCGGGGAGCTGTTTTTT. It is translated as CASSPGTTNTGELFF.

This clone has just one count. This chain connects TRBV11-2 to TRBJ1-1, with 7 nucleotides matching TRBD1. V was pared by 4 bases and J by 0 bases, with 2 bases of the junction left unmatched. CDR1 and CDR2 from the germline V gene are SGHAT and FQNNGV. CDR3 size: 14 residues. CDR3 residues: CASSSQGVNTEAFF. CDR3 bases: TGTGCCAGCAGCTCTCAGGGGGTGAACACTGAAGCTTTCTTT.

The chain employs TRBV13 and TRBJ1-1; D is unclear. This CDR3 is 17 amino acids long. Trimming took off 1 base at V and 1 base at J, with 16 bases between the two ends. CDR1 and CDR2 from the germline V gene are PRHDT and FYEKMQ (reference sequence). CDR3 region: CASSLEPSRSPNTEAFF. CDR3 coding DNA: TGTGCCAGCAGCTTAGAACCAAGTCGGAGCCCGAACACTGAAGCTTTCTTT. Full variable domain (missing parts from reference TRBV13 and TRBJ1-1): AAGVIQSPRHLIKEKRETATLKCYPIPRHDTVYWYQQGPGQDPQFLISFYEKMQSDKGSIPDRFSAQQFSDYHSELNMSSLELGDSALYFCASSLEPSRSPNTEAFFGQGTRLTVV.

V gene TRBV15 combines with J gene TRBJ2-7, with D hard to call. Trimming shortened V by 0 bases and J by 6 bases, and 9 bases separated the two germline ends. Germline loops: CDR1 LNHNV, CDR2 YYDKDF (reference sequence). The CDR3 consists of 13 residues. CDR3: CATSREVSREQYF. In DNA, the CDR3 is TGTGCCACCAGCAGAGAGGTCAGTCGCGAGCAGTACTTC.

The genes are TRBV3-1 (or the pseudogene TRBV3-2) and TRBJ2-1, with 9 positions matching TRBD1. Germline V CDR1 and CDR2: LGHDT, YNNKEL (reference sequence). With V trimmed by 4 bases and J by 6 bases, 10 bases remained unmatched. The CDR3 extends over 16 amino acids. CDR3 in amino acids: CASSRSTGTGRNEQFF. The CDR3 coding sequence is TGTGCCAGCAGCCGAAGCACCGGGACAGGGCGCAATGAGCAGTTCTTC.

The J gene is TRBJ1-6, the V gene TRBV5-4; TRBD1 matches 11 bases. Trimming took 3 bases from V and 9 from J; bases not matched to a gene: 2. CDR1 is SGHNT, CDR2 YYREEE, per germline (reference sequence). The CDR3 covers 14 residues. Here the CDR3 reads CASSSGTGGSPLHF. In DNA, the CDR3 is TGTGCCAGCAGCTCCGGGACAGGGGGTTCACCCCTCCACTTT.

CDR3 region: CASSQGLDQPQHF. The CDR3 region has the DNA TGTGCCAGCAGCCAGGGTCTGGATCAGCCCCAGCATTTT. V gene TRBV7-9 combines with J gene TRBJ1-5, with D maybe TRBD1 (5 bases). V was pared by 5 bases and J by 5 bases, with 10 bases between. CDR3 length: 13 amino acids. Germline-derived CDR1 and CDR2 are SEHNR and FQNEAQ (reference sequence).

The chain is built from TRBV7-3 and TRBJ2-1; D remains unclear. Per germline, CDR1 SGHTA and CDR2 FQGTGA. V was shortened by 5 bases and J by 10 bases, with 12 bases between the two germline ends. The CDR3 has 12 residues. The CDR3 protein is CASSTYAGEQFF. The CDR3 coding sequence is TGTGCCAGCAGCACCTACGCAGGCGAGCAGTTCTTC.

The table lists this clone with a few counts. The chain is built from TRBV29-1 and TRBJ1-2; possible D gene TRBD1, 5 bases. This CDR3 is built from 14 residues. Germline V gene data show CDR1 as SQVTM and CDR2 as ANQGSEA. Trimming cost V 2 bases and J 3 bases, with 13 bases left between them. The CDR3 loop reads CSVELRDGDYGYTF. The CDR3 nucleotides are TGCAGCGTTGAACTCCGGGACGGTGACTATGGCTACACCTTC.

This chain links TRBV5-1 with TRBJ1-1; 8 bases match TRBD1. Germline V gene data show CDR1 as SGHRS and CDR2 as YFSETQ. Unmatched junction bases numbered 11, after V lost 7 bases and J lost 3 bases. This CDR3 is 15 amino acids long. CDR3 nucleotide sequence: TGCGCCAGCCGACCCTCAGGCAGGGGGCACACTGAAGCTTTCTTT. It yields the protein CASRPSGRGHTEAFF.

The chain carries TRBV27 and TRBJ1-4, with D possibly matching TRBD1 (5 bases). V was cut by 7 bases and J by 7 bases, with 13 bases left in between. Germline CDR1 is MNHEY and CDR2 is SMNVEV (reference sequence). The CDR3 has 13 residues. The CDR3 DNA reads TGTGCCAGCACAGGGCGAAGGGGTGAAAAACTGTTTTTT. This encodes CASTGRRGEKLFF.

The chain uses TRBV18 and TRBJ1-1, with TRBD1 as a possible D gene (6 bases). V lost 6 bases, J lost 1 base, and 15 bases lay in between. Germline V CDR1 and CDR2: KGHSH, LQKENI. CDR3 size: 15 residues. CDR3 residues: CASSAPLTGNTEAFF. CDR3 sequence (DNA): TGTGCCAGCTCGGCCCCCTTGACAGGGAACACTGAAGCTTTCTTT. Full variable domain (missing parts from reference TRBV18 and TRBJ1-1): NAGVMQNPRHLVRRRGQEARLRCSPMKGHSHVYWYRQLPEEGLKFMVYLQKENIIDESGMPKERFSAEFPKEGPSILRIQQVVRGDSAAYFCASSAPLTGNTEAFFGQGTRLTVV.

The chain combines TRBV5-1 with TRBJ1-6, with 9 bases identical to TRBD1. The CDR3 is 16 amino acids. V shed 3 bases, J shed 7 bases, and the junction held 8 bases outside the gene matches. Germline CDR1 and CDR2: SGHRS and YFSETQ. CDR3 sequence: CASSSGDREGNSPLHF. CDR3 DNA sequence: TGCGCCAGCAGCTCGGGGGACAGGGAGGGGAATTCACCCCTCCACTTT.

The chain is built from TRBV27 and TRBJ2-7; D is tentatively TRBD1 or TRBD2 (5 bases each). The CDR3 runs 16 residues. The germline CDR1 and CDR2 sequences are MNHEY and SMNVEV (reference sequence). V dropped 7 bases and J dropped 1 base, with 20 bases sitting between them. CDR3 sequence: CASTLSGRQLSYEQYF. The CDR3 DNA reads TGTGCCAGCACCCTCTCGGGACGGCAATTATCCTACGAGCAGTACTTC.

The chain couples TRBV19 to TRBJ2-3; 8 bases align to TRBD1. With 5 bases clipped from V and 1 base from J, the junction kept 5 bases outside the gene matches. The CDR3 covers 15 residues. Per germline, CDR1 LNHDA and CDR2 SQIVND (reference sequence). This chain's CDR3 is CASSRATGGTDTQYF. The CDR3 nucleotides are TGTGCCAGTAGTCGGGCGACAGGGGGCACAGATACGCAGTATTTT.

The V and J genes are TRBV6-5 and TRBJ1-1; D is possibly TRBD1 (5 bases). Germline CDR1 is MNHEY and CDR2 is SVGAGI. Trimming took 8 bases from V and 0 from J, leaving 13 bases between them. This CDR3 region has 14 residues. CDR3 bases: TGTGCCAGCGTTTCAGGGACCATGAACACTGAAGCTTTCTTT. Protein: CASVSGTMNTEAFF.

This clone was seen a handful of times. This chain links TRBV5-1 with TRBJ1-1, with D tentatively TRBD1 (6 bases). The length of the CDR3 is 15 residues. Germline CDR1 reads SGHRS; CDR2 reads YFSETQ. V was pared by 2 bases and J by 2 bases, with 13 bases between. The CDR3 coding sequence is TGCGCCAGCAGCTTAACGCAGGGGCGCAACACTGAAGCTTTCTTT. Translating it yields CASSLTQGRNTEAFF.

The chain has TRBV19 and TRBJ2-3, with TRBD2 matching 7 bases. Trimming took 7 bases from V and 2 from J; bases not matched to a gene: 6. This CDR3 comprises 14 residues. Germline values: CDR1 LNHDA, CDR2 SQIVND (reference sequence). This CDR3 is CASKGGSPTDTQYF. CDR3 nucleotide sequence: TGTGCCAGTAAAGGCGGGAGCCCCACAGATACGCAGTATTTT.

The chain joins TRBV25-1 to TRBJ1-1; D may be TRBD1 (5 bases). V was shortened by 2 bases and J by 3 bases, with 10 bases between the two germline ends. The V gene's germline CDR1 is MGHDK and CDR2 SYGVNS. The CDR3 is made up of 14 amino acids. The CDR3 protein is CASSETGLYTEAFF. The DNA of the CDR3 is TGTGCCAGCAGTGAAACAGGACTGTACACTGAAGCTTTCTTT. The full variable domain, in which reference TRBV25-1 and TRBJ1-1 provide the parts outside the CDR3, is EADIYQTPRYLVIGTGKKITLECSQTMGHDKMYWYQQDPGMELHLIHYSYGVNSTEKGDLSSESTVSRIRTEHFPLTLESARPSHTSQYLCASSETGLYTEAFFGQGTRLTVV.

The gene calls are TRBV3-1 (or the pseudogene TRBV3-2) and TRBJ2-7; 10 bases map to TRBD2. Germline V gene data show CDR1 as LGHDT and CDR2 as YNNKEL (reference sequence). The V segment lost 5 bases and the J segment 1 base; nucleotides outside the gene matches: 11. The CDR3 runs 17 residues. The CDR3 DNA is TGTGCCAGCAGCTTAAGCGGGGGGGGTCGTTCGTCCTACGAGCAGTACTTC. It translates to CASSLSGGGRSSYEQYF.

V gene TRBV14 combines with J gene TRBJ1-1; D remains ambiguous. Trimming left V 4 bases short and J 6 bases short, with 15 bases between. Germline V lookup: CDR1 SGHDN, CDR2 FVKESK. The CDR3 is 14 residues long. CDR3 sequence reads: CASSLRQEGAEAFF. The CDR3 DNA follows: TGTGCCAGCAGCCTTCGACAAGAGGGCGCTGAAGCTTTCTTT.

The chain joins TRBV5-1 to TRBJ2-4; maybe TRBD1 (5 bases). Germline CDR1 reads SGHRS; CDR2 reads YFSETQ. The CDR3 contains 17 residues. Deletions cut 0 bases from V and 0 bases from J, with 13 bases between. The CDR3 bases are TGCGCCAGCAGCTTGGGACAGCCAAAACTAGCCAAAAACATTCAGTACTTC. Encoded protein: CASSLGQPKLAKNIQYF.

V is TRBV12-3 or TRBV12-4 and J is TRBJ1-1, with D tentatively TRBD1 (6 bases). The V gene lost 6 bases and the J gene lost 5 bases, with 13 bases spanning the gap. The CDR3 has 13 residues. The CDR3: CASSHGGATEAFF. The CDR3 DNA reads TGTGCCAGCAGCCACGGGGGCGCGACTGAAGCTTTCTTT.

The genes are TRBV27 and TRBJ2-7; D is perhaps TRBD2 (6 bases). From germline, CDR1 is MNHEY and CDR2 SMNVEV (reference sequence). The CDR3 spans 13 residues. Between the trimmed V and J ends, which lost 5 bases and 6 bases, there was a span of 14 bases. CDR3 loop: CASSKGVGGEQYF. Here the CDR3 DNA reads TGTGCCAGCAGTAAGGGTGTGGGAGGCGAGCAGTACTTC.